The source of this T cell receptor beta chain is a study of blood T cell repertoires in COVID-19. Study-level background: Whether acute or convalescent, the COVID-19 samples came from the United States, Italy and Spain. In each case, the material was cDNA or gDNA derived from T cells, B-cell-depleted T cells, or PBMCs.

Methods used by the authors: Estimation of nucleated cell counts relied on the amplification of reference gene primers. Sequenced by immunoSEQ multiplex PCR; TCRdb stores in-frame clones only, minus some. V and J calls and clone size are those listed in that table; D and trimming were worked out from the DNA. The table records about 69,000 clones, around 85% of them present only once. There are 12 residues in the CDR3. Trimming took 5 bases from V and 0 from J, leaving 3 bases between them. The germline gives CDR1 WSHSY, CDR2 SAAADI. Seattle-derived patients entered the study during active infection and were followed longitudinally.

The sample comprised peripheral blood. This clonotype was sampled from a man aged 35-49 years with COVID-19, enrolled during active disease. The chain is built from TRBV10-2 and TRBJ2-3, with no clear D. The CDR3 protein is CASSQSTDTQYF. The CDR3 DNA reads TGCGCCAGCAGTCAGAGCACAGATACGCAGTATTTT.